These 20 T cell receptor beta chains came from one sample sequenced in a study of PD-1 blockade in mismatch repair-deficient tumors. Method: immunoSEQ multiplex PCR; TCRdb's copy keeps in-frame clones and lacks some. The sample yields around 100,000 clones, 82% seen once. The sample consisted of peripheral blood, taken approximately 36 weeks after starting pembrolizumab. These receptors all come from an adult with mismatch repair-deficient cancer.

The V call is TRBV6-1, the J call TRBJ2-2; tentative D call: TRBD1 (6 bases). V was pared by 4 bases and J by 3 bases, with 12 bases between. Germline CDR1 reads MNHNS; CDR2 reads SASEGT. The CDR3 runs 15 residues. CDR3 DNA sequence: TGTGCCAGCAGTGCACAGGGTCGGGACACCGGGGAGCTGTTTTTT. Protein: CASSAQGRDTGELFF.

The genes are TRBV5-1 and TRBJ2-1; 13 positions agree with TRBD2. The CDR3 loop spans 15 amino acids. With 3 bases clipped from V and 7 bases from J, the junction kept 4 bases outside the gene matches. Germline V CDR1 and CDR2: SGHRS, YFSETQ. The CDR3 reads CASSSLAGGPNEQFF. The CDR3 nucleotides read TGCGCCAGCAGCTCACTAGCGGGAGGGCCAAATGAGCAGTTCTTC. The full variable domain, with the rest looked up from reference TRBV5-1 and TRBJ2-1, is KAGVTQTPRYLIKTRGQQVTLSCSPISGHRSVSWYQQTPGQGLQFLFEYFSETQRNKGNFPGRFSGRQFSNSRSEMNVSTLELGDSALYLCASSSLAGGPNEQFFGPGTRLTVL.

In DNA, the CDR3 is TGTGCCAGTAGCCCAGAGGGAGGGTTCCGCTACACCTTC. Translating it yields CASSPEGGFRYTF. The gene calls are TRBV19 and TRBJ1-2; D gene uncertain. The CDR3 consists of 13 residues. Germline CDR1 is LNHDA and CDR2 is SQIVND (reference sequence). V was pared by 6 bases and J by 9 bases, with 17 bases between.

This clone is a singleton in its sample. The rearrangement uses TRBV6-5 and TRBJ1-1, with D hard to call. The CDR3 runs 15 residues. V dropped 6 bases and J dropped 1 base, with 15 bases sitting between them. CDR1 and CDR2 (germline): MNHEY, SVGAGI. The DNA of the CDR3 is TGTGCCAGCAGCCTAATACCGGGTGCGAACACTGAAGCTTTCTTT. Its translation is CASSLIPGANTEAFF.

CDR3 nucleotide sequence: TGTGCCAGCAGCCCTGGGACTAGCGGACGCTCCTACGAGCAGTACTTC. Translated, it gives CASSPGTSGRSYEQYF. The chain is built from TRBV7-9 and TRBJ2-7; 11 positions match TRBD2. Trimming cost V 5 bases and J 0 bases; bases outside gene matches: 6. The CDR3 length is 16 residues. CDR1 and CDR2 (germline): SEHNR, FQNEAQ (reference sequence). Full variable domain (outside the CDR3, taken from reference TRBV7-9 and TRBJ2-7): DTGVSQNPRHKITKRGQNVTFRCDPISEHNRLYWYRQTLGQGPEFLTYFQNEAQLEKSRLLSDRFSAERPKGSFSTLEIQRTEQGDSAMYLCASSPGTSGRSYEQYFGPGTRLTVT.

The V call is TRBV5-6, the J call TRBJ2-4; D is perhaps TRBD1 (5 bases). V was clipped by 4 bases and J by 8 bases, with 10 bases between them. The CDR3 totals 12 residues. Per germline, CDR1 SGHDT and CDR2 YYEEEE. The CDR3 loop is CASSDSSDIQYF. The CDR3 DNA is TGTGCCAGCAGCGACAGTTCCGACATTCAGTACTTC.

This clone was recorded once. V gene TRBV28 combines with J gene TRBJ2-1, with 16 positions matching TRBD2. Germline loops: CDR1 MDHEN, CDR2 SYDVKM. The CDR3 contains 17 residues. V was clipped by 4 bases and J by 9 bases; unmatched bases: 9. This chain's CDR3 is CASSSTPGTSGRGEQFF. CDR3 DNA sequence: TGTGCCAGCAGTTCAACTCCCGGGACTAGCGGGAGGGGTGAGCAGTTCTTC.

The chain has TRBV6-1 and TRBJ1-2; D unclear. The CDR3 sequence is 14 residues long. Trimming left V 3 bases short and J 2 bases short, with 10 bases between. The V gene's germline CDR1 is MNHNS and CDR2 SASEGT. CDR3 DNA: TGTGCCAGCAGTGAGCCCGCGGTAAACTATGGCTACACCTTC. It translates to CASSEPAVNYGYTF.

The chain employs TRBV7-9 and TRBJ2-3; no clear D gene. V was pared by 7 bases and J by 7 bases, with 12 bases between. The CDR3 has 12 amino acids. The germline V gene has CDR1 SEHNR and CDR2 FQNEAQ (reference sequence). This CDR3 is CASTLPSYTQYF. CDR3 DNA sequence: TGTGCCAGCACCCTTCCCAGTTATACGCAGTATTTT.

Only a few counts were recorded for this clone. CDR3 DNA: TGTGCCAGCAGCTCCGGGAACTCCTACAATGAGCAGTTCTTC. It yields the protein CASSSGNSYNEQFF. The rearrangement links TRBV7-9 to TRBJ2-1; a weak D match, TRBD2 (5 bases). This CDR3 has 14 amino acids. CDR1 and CDR2 from the germline V gene are SEHNR and FQNEAQ (reference sequence). The V end was cut by 4 bases, the J end by 0 bases, with 7 bases between. The full variable domain, rest sourced from reference TRBV7-9 and TRBJ2-1, is DTGVSQNPRHKITKRGQNVTFRCDPISEHNRLYWYRQTLGQGPEFLTYFQNEAQLEKSRLLSDRFSAERPKGSFSTLEIQRTEQGDSAMYLCASSSGNSYNEQFFGPGTRLTVL.

This chain joins TRBV21-1 and TRBJ2-1; the table's TRBD1 call for D was not verified on the DNA. TRBV21-1 is tagged as a pseudogene. The CDR3 consists of 14 residues. The CDR3 DNA is TGTGCCAGCAGCAGACTTCAGACAGACAATGAGCAGTTCTTC. Translated: CASSRLQTDNEQFF.

The J gene is TRBJ1-2, the V gene TRBV7-3, with 9 bases aligning to TRBD1. Per germline, CDR1 SGHTA and CDR2 FQGTGA. V shed 5 bases and J 9 bases; nucleotides not matched to a gene: 7. This CDR3 region has 13 residues. CDR3 DNA sequence: TGTGCCAGCAGCAAGGACAGGGGAGAGAGCTACACCTTC. Translated, it gives CASSKDRGESYTF.

This chain uses TRBV5-1 with TRBJ1-1, with D uncertain. Between the trimmed V and J ends, which lost 6 bases and 1 base, there was a span of 22 bases. Germline-derived CDR1 and CDR2 are SGHRS and YFSETQ. The CDR3 totals 17 residues. The CDR3 sequence is CASKSQLVGDSNTEAFF. CDR3 nucleotide sequence: TGCGCCAGCAAATCCCAGTTGGTAGGAGATTCGAACACTGAAGCTTTCTTT. The full variable domain, completed using reference TRBV5-1 and TRBJ1-1, is KAGVTQTPRYLIKTRGQQVTLSCSPISGHRSVSWYQQTPGQGLQFLFEYFSETQRNKGNFPGRFSGRQFSNSRSEMNVSTLELGDSALYLCASKSQLVGDSNTEAFFGQGTRLTVV.

The chain joins TRBV5-6 to TRBJ2-1, with 9 nucleotides matching TRBD2. CDR3 length: 16 amino acids. V was pared by 2 bases and J by 7 bases, with 10 bases of the junction left unmatched. Germline-derived CDR1 and CDR2 are SGHDT and YYEEEE. The DNA for the CDR3 is TGTGCCAGCAGCTTTTTTTGGCAAGCGGGAGGAAATGAGCAGTTCTTC. It codes for CASSFFWQAGGNEQFF.

The table lists this clone with a few counts. The genes are TRBV13 and TRBJ2-2; no reliable D call. V was shortened by 2 bases and J by 4 bases, with 8 bases between the two germline ends. This CDR3 spans 14 amino acids. Germline V gene data show CDR1 as PRHDT and CDR2 as FYEKMQ (reference sequence). The CDR3 nucleotides read TGTGCCAGCAGCTTAAAGGCAGGCACCGGGGAGCTGTTTTTT. Translation gives CASSLKAGTGELFF.

J is TRBJ2-2 and V is TRBV13; D is possibly TRBD1 (6 bases). Trimming removed 4 bases at V and 3 bases at J, with 12 bases between. The germline V gene has CDR1 PRHDT and CDR2 FYEKMQ (reference sequence). CDR3 size: 15 residues. The CDR3 spells CASSSRDKDTGELFF. The CDR3 nucleotides read TGTGCCAGCAGCTCCCGGGACAAAGACACCGGGGAGCTGTTTTTT. Together with reference TRBV13 and TRBJ2-2, the CDR3 gives the full variable domain: AAGVIQSPRHLIKEKRETATLKCYPIPRHDTVYWYQQGPGQDPQFLISFYEKMQSDKGSIPDRFSAQQFSDYHSELNMSSLELGDSALYFCASSSRDKDTGELFFGEGSRLTVL.

The genes are TRBV5-4 and TRBJ1-2, with 7 bases aligning to TRBD1. The CDR3 runs to 14 residues. Germline CDR1 SGHNT, CDR2 YYREEE (reference sequence). J was trimmed by 4 bases and V by 0 bases; bases with no gene match: 3. The CDR3 nucleotides are TGTGCCAGCAGCTTGGACAGGGGTACCTATGGCTACACCTTC. It yields the protein CASSLDRGTYGYTF.

A single count supports this clone. The chain has TRBV1 and TRBJ2-7; the D call in the table, TRBD2, was not verified against the DNA. TRBV1 is labeled a pseudogene. This CDR3 is 16 amino acids long. Here the CDR3 DNA reads TGCACCAGCAGCCAACCTGAACTAGGGTCGTCCTACGAGCAGTACTTC. Amino acid sequence: CTSSQPELGSSYEQYF.

The V gene is TRBV6-1, the J gene TRBJ1-5; D unresolved. Per germline, CDR1 MNHNS and CDR2 SASEGT. The CDR3 has 13 residues. Trimming took off 7 bases at V and 2 bases at J, with 9 bases between the two ends. The CDR3 DNA reads TGTGCCAGCACCCTTCTTGGCAATCAGCCCCAGCATTTT. This codes for CASTLLGNQPQHF.

This rearrangement joins TRBV5-6 to TRBJ1-1; no clear D. This CDR3 spans 13 amino acids. Germline V gene lookup returns CDR1 SGHDT and CDR2 YYEEEE. Trimming took 4 bases from V and 2 from J, leaving 9 bases between them. The chain's CDR3 is CASSPRPNTEAFF. Written as DNA, the CDR3 is TGTGCCAGCAGCCCGAGACCCAACACTGAAGCTTTCTTT.